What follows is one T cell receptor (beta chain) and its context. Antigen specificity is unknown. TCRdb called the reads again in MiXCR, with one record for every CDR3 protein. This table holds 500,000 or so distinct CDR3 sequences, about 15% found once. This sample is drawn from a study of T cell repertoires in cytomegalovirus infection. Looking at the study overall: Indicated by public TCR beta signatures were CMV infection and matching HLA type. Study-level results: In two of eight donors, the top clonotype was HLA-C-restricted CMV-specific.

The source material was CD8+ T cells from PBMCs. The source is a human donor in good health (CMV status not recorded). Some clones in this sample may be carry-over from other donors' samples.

The CDR3 reads CASSHPPGGAVLGDEKLFF. The DNA of the CDR3 is TGTGCCAGCAGCCATCCCCCAGGGGGCGCGGTGCTTGGTGACGAAAAACTGTTTTTT. The chain carries TRBV3-1 and TRBJ1-4; 8 bases agree with TRBD1. V lost 3 bases and J lost 8; bases outside the gene matches: 20. Germline V CDR1 and CDR2: LGHDT, YNNKEL (reference sequence). CDR3 length equals 19 residues.